The 4 T cell receptor beta chains below all came from one sample that was sequenced in a study of T cells in Graves' hyperthyroidism and ophthalmopathy. RNA transcripts yielded amplified TCR beta CDR3 regions. Carried out on the TCR CDR3, a first-round RT-PCR used the HTBI primer set. TCRdb analysed the multiplex PCR reads with MiXCR anew, one entry per CDR3 protein. The sample includes 400,000 or so distinct CDR3 sequences, about 14% of them seen just once. Sequencing was performed on blood. Source of these receptors: a woman in her twenties or thirties with Graves' ophthalmopathy.

This clonotype has at least ten counts. The genes are TRBV27 and TRBJ1-1; D possibly corresponds to TRBD1 (5 bases). CDR1 MNHEY and CDR2 SMNVEV come from the germline V gene (reference sequence). The CDR3 length is 14 residues. V lost 5 bases and J lost 2, with 12 bases in between. In DNA form, the CDR3 reads TGTGCCAGCAGTGCCCTAAGGGACAACACTGAAGCTTTCTTT. The encoded protein is CASSALRDNTEAFF.

The table lists this clonotype with many counts. The chain is built from TRBV28 and TRBJ1-1; 9 bases are shared with TRBD1. V shed 2 bases and J 7 bases; nucleotides not matched to a gene: 11. Germline V gene lookup returns CDR1 MDHEN and CDR2 SYDVKM. CDR3 length: 16 amino acids. This CDR3 is CASSLAATGGRGEAFF. The CDR3 bases are TGTGCCAGCAGTTTAGCTGCTACAGGGGGCAGGGGTGAAGCTTTCTTT.

Many counts were recorded for this clonotype. The J gene is TRBJ2-3, the V gene TRBV20-1; 9 nucleotides agree with TRBD1. CDR1 is DFQATT and CDR2 is SNEGSKA in the germline V gene (reference sequence). The CDR3 is made up of 14 amino acids. With 6 bases clipped from V and 0 bases from J, the junction kept 4 bases outside the gene matches. The CDR3 sequence is CSAPTGGSTDTQYF. CDR3 in DNA: TGCAGTGCCCCGACAGGGGGAAGCACAGATACGCAGTATTTT.

This clonotype was counted only a few times. The J gene is TRBJ2-2, the V gene TRBV12-3 or TRBV12-4, with D hard to call. The CDR3 has 14 amino acids. V was cut by 6 bases and J by 3 bases, with 11 bases left in between. The CDR3 loop reads CASRVTEYTGELFF. The CDR3 bases are TGTGCCAGCAGAGTAACAGAATACACCGGGGAGCTGTTTTTT.